This T cell receptor (beta chain) is drawn from a study of T-cell memory formation after mild COVID-19. Notes on the study in general: Memory from before infection featured some responding clones, which suggests cross-reactive memory joined.

Via MiXCR, TCRdb re-called the 5' RACE reads, giving one row per CDR3 protein. The sample includes some 150,000 distinct CDR3 sequences, 20% to 25% of them seen just once. As to this clonotype: No antigen is known for it.

The CDR3 is 13 amino acids. Germline CDR1 is SQVTM and CDR2 is ANQGSEA. V lost 5 bases to trimming and J lost 4 bases, with 14 bases between them. Sequencing used PBMCs or a T cell subset sorted from them (not recorded which). The receptor comes from an adult woman who had mild COVID-19 (a few samples of this study predate the infection). Cell type and time point are not known. The V gene is TRBV29-1, the J gene TRBJ1-2; D uncertain. The CDR3 loop is CSVNGPSGYGYTF. DNA of the CDR3: TGCAGCGTTAACGGGCCTAGCGGCTATGGCTACACCTTC.